Included here is one T cell receptor (beta chain) sequence, with context. Its antigen is not identified. J gave up 5 bases and V 4 bases, and 6 bases lay outside the gene matches. CDR1 and CDR2 (germline): LNHDA, SQIVND (reference sequence). The CDR3 extends over 14 amino acids. This entry comes from a study of cytomegalovirus exposure and HLA in healthy donors. General study points: An analysis was carried out later, and it reportedly showed fewer N-insertions in an Asian-associated ancestry cluster than the approximately 610-donor mean.

Both 60 Vbeta primers and 13 Jbeta primers went into the PCR. Method: immunoSEQ multiplex PCR; TCRdb's copy keeps in-frame clones and lacks some. The data show about 130,000 clones, more than 80% seen once. The receptor was isolated from a woman under 40 in good health and CMV-seropositive. The sequenced sample consisted of PBMCs. The chain joins TRBV19 to TRBJ2-5; the match to TRBD2 covers 8 bases. CDR3 in DNA: TGTGCCAGTAGTAGGGGACTAGTGGGGGAGACCCAGTACTTC. Translation: CASSRGLVGETQYF.